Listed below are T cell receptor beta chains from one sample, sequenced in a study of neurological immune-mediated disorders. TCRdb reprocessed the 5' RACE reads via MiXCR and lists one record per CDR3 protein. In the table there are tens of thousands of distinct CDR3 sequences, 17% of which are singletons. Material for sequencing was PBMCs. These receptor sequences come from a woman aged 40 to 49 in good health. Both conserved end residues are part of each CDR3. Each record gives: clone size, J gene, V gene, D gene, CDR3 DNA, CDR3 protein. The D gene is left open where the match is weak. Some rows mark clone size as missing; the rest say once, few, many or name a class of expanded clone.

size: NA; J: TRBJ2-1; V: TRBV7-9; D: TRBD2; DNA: TGTGCCAGCAGCCAGCTAGCGGGGGGACGCAATGAGCAGTTCTTC; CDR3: CASSQLAGGRNEQFF
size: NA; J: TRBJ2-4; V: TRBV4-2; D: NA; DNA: TGTGCCAGCAGCCAGGGCCTGAAGAGTTTAGCCAAAAACATTCAGTACTTC; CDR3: CASSQGLKSLAKNIQYF
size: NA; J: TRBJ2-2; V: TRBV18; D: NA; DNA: TGTGCCAGCTCACTGCGGGGGCCGAACACCGGGGAGCTGTTTTTT; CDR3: CASSLRGPNTGELFF
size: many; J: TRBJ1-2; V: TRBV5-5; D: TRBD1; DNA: TGTGCCAGCAGCTTGGGGACAGGAAACTATGGCTACACCTTC; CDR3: CASSLGTGNYGYTF
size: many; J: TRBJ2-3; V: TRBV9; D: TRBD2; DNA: TGTGCCAGCAGCGCCCGCGAGCGGGGGGGCCTCGATACGCAGTATTTT; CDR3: CASSARERGGLDTQYF
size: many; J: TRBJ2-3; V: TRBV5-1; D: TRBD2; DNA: TGCGCCAGCAGCACGCGGGGGTTTTACTCAGATACGCAGTATTTT; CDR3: CASSTRGFYSDTQYF
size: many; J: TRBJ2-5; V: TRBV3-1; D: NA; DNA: TGTGCCAGCACCTCCCGGCTGGCCCAAGAGACCCAGTACTTC; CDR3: CASTSRLAQETQYF
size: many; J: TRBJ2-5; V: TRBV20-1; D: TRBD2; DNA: TGCAGTGCTAACCGGGACTATCAAGAGACCCAGTACTTC; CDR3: CSANRDYQETQYF
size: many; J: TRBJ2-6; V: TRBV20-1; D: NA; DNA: TGCAGTGCCCCATCCTCTGGGGCCAACGTCCTGACTTTC; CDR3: CSAPSSGANVLTF
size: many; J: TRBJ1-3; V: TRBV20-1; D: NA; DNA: TGCAGTGGGAGGACCTCTGGAAACACCATATATTTT; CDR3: CSGRTSGNTIYF
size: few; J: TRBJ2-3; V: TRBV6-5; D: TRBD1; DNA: TGTGCCAGCAGACAGGGGGCTTGGACAGATACGCAGTATTTT; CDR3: CASRQGAWTDTQYF